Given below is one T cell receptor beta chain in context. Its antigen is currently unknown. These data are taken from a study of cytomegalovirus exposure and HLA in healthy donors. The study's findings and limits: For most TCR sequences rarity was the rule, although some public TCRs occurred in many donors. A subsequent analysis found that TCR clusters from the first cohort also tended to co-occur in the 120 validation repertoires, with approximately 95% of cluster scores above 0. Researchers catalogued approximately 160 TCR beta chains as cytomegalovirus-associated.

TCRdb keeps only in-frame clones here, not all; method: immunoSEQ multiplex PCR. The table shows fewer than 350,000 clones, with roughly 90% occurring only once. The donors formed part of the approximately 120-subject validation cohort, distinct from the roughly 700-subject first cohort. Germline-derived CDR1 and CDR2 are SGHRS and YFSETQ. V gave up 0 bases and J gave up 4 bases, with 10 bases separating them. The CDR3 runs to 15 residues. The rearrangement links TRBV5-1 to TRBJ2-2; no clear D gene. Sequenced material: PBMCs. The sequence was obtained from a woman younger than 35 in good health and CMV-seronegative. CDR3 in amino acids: CASSLEAPGTGELFF. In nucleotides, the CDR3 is TGCGCCAGCAGCTTGGAAGCTCCGGGCACCGGGGAGCTGTTTTTT.